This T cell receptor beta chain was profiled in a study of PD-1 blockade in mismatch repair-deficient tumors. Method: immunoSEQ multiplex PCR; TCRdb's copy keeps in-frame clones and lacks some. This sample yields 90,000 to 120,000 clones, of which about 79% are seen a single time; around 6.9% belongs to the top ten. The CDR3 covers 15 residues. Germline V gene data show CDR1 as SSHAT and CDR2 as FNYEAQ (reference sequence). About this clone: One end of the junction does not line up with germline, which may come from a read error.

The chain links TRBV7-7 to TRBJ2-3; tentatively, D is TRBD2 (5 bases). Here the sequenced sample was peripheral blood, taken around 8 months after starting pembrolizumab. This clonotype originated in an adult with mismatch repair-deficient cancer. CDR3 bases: TGTGCTAGCAGCTTAGGCAGCGGACGAACAGATACGCAGTATTTT. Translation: CASSLGSGRTDTQYF. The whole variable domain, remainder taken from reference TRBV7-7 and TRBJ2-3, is GAGVSQSPRYKVTKRGQDVTLRCDPISSHATLYWYQQALGQGPEFLTYFNYEAQPDKSGLPSDRFSAERPEGSISTLTIQRTEQRDSAMYRCASSLGSGRTDTQYFGPGTRLTVL.